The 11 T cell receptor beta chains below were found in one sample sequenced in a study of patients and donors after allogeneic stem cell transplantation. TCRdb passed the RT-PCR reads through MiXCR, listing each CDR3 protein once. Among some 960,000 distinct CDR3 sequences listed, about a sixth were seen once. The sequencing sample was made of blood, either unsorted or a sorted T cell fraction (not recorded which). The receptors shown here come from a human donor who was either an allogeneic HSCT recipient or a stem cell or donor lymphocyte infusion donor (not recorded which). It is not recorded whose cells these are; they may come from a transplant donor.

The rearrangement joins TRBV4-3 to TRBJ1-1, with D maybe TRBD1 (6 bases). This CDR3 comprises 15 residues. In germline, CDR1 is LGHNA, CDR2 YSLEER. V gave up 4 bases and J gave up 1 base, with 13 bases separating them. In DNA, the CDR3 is TGCGCCAGCAGCCTCCACAGGGACCGGAACACTGAAGCTTTCTTT. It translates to CASSLHRDRNTEAFF.

The CDR3 loop reads CASSPGSTEFYGYTF. In nucleotides, the CDR3 is TGTGCCAGCTCACCGGGGTCAACGGAATTCTATGGCTACACCTTC. The chain combines TRBV18 with TRBJ1-2; D remains unclear. The V end lost 3 bases, the J end lost 4 bases, and 15 bases lay between the germline ends. The germline V gene has CDR1 KGHSH and CDR2 LQKENI. The CDR3 loop spans 15 amino acids.

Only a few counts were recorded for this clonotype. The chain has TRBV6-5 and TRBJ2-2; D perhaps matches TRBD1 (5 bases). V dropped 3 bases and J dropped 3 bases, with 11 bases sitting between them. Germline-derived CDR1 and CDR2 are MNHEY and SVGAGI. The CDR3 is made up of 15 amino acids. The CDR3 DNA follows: TGTGCCAGCAGTTATTCTTCAGGGTACACCGGGGAGCTGTTTTTT. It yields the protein CASSYSSGYTGELFF.

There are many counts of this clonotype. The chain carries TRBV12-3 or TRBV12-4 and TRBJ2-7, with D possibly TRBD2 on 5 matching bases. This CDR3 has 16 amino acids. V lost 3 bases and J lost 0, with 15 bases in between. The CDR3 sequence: CASSLPGISGSYEQYF. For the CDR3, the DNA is TGTGCCAGCAGTTTGCCCGGGATCAGTGGCTCCTACGAGCAGTACTTC.

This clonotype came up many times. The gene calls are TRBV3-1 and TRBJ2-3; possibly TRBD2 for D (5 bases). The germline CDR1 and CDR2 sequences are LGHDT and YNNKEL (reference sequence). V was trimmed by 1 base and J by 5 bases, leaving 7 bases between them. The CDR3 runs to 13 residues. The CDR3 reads CASSQVRVDTQYF. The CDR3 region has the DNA TGTGCCAGCAGCCAAGTGAGGGTAGATACGCAGTATTTT.

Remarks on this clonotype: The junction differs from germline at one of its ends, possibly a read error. The DNA for the CDR3 is TGTGCCATCAGTGTACGTCTAGCGGGGGGACCAGTCACAGATACGCAGTGTTTT. It codes for CAISVRLAGGPVTDTQCF. V gene TRBV10-3 combines with J gene TRBJ2-3; 11 nucleotides match TRBD2. Germline-derived CDR1 and CDR2 are ENHRY and SYGVKD. This CDR3 region has 18 residues.

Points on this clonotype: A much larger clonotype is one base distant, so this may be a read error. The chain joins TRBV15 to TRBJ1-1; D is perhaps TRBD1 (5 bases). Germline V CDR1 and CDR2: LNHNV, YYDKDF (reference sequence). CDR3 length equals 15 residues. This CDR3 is CATSRERTSGTVAFF. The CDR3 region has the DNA TGTGCCACCAGCAGGGAACGGACGTCGGGGACTGTAGCTTTCTTT. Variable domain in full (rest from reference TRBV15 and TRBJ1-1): DAMVIQNPRYQVTQFGKPVTLSCSQTLNHNVMYWYQQKSSQAPKLLFHYYDKDFNNEADTPDNFQSRRPNTSFCFLDIRSPGLGDTAMYLCATSRERTSGTVAFFGQGTRLTVV.

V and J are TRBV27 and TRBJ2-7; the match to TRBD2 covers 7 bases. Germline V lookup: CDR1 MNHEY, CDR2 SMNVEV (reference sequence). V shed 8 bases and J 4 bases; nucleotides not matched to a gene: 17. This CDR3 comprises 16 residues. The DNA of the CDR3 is TGTGCCAGCGTTGGGAGCGGGATCCTGAATTGGTACGAGCAGTACTTC. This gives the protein CASVGSGILNWYEQYF.

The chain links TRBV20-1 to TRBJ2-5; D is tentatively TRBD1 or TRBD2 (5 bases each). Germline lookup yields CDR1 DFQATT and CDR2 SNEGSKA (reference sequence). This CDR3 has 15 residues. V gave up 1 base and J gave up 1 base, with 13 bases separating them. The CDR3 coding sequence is TGCAGTGCTAGAGCGGGGCGGACCTCCCAAGAGACCCAGTACTTC. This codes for CSARAGRTSQETQYF.

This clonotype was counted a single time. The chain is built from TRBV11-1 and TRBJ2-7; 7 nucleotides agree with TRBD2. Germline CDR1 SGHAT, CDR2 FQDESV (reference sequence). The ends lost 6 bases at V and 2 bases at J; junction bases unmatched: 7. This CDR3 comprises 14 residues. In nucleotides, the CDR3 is TGTGCCAGCAGTCCTAAGCGGGGCGCCTACGAGCAGTACTTC. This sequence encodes CASSPKRGAYEQYF.

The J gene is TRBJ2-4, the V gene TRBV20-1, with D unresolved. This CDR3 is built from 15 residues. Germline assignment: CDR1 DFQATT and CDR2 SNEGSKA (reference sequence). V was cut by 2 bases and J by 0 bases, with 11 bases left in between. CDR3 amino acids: CSARPNLLAKNIQYF. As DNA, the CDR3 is TGCAGTGCTAGACCAAACCTATTAGCCAAAAACATTCAGTACTTC.